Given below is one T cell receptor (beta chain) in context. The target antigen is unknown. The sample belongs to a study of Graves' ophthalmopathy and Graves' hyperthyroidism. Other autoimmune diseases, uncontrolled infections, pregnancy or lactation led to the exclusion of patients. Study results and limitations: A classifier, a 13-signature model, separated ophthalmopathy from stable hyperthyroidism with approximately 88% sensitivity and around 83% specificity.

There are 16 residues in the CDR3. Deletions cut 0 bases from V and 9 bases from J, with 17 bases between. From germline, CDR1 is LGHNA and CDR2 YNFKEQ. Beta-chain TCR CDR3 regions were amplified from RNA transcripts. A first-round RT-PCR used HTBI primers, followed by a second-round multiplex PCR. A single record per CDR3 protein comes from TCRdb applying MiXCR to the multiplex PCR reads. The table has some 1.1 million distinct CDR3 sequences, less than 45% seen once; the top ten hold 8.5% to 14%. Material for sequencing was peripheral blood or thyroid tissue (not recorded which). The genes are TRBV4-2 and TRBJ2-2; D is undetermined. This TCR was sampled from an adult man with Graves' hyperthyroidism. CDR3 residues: CASSQDSATTSRELFF. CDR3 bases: TGTGCCAGCAGCCAAGATTCGGCAACAACCTCCCGGGAGCTGTTTTTT.